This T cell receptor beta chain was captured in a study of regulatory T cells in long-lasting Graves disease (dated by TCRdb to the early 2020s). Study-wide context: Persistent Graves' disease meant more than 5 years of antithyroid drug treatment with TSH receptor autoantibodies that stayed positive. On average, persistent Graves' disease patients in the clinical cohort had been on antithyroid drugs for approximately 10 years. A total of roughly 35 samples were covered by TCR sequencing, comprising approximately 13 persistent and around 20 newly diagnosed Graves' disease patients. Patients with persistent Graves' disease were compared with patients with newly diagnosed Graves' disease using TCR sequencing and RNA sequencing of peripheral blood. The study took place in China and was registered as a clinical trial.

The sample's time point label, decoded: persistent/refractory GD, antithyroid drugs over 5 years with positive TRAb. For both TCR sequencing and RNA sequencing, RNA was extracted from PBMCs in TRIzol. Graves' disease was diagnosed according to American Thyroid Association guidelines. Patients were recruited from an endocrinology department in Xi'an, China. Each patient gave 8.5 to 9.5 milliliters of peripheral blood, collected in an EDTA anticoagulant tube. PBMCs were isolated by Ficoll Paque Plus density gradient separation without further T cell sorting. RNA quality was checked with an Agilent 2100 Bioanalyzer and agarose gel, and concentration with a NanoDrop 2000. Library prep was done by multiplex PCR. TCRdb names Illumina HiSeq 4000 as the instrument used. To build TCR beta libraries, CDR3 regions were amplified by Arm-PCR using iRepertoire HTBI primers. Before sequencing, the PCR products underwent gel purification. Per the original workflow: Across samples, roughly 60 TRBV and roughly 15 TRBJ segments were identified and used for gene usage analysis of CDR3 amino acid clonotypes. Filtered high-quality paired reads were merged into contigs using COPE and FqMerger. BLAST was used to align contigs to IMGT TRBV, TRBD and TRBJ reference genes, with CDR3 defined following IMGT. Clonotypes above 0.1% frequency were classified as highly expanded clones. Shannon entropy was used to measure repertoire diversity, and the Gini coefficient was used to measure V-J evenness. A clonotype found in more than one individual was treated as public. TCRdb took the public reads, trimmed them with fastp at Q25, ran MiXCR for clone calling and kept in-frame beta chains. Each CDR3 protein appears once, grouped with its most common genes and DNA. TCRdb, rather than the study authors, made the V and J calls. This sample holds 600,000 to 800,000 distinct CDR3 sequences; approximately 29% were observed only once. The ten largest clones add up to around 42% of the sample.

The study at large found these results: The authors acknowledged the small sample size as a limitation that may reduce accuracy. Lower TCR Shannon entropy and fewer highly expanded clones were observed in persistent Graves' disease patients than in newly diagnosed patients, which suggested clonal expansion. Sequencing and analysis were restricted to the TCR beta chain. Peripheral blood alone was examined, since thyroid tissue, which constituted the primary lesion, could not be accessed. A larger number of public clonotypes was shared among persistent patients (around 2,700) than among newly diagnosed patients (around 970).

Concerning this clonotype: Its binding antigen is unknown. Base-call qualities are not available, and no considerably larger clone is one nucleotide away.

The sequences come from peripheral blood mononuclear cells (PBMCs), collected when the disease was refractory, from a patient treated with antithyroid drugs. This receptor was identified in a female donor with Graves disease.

The CDR3: CASSLTGTGVEKLFF. The DNA reads TGTGCCAGCAGTTTAACTGGGACAGGGGTTGAAAAACTGTTTTTT. The chain is made from TRBV6-4 and TRBJ1-4, and 10 junctional nucleotides match TRBD1. CDR1 and CDR2, per the germline V gene, are MRHNA and SNTAGT. The CDR3 holds 15 amino acids from the cysteine to the phenylalanine. Just CDR3 DNA is preserved here, 45 bases in frame from base 1. At the junction V is shortened by 5 bases and J by 7 bases; bases outside the gene matches: 7.